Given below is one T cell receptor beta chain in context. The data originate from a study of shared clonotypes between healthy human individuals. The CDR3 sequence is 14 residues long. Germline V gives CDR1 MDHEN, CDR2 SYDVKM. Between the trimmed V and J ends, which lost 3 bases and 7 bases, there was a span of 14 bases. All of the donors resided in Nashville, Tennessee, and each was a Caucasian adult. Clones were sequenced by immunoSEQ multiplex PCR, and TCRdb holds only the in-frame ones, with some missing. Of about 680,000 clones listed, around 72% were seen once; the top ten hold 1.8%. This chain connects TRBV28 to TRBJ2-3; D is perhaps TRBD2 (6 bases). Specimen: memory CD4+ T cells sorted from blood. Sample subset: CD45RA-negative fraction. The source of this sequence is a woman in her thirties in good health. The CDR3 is CASSFYGGINTQYF. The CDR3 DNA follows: TGTGCCAGCAGTTTTTATGGGGGGATAAATACGCAGTATTTT.